This TCR beta chain was captured in a study of vaccination and CD4 T cells after COVID-19. Treatment denoted: 10-day PBMC culture with coronavirus spike peptide pools or control peptides (ViraFEST assay). Germline CDR1 and CDR2: SSHAT and FNYEAQ (reference sequence). This CDR3 comprises 15 residues. Points on this clonotype: What it recognizes is unknown. Sequence at one end of the junction differs from germline and may be a read error.

The Oncomine TCR Beta short-read assay was what sequenced the DNA obtained from cultured CD4+ T cells. In TCRdb, the PCR reads were re-called with MiXCR into one record per CDR3 protein. The sample lists roughly 15,000 distinct CDR3 sequences, 72% seen once, with over 15% in the top ten. The origin of this receptor is a human donor who had recovered from COVID-19. The V call is TRBV7-7, the J call TRBJ2-1, with TRBD2 matching over 7 bases. Specimen: CD4+ T cells from blood, cultured in vitro. The CDR3 region has the DNA TGTGCTAGCAGCTTAGGGGAGGGAAGGACCAATGAGCAGTTCTTC. Encoded protein: CASSLGEGRTNEQFF.